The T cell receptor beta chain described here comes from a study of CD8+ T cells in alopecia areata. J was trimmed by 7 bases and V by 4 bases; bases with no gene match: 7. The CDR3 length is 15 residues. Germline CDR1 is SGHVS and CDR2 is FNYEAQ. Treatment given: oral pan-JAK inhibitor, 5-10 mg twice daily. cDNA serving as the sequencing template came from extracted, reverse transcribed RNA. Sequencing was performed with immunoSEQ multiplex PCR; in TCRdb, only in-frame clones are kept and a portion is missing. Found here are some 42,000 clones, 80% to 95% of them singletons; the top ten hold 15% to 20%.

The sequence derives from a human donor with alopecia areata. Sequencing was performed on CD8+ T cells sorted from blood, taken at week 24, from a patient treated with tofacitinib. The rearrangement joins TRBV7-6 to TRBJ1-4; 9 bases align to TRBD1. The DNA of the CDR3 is TGTGCCAGCAGCTCTACAGGGGGCGAGGGTGAAAAACTGTTTTTT. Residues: CASSSTGGEGEKLFF.